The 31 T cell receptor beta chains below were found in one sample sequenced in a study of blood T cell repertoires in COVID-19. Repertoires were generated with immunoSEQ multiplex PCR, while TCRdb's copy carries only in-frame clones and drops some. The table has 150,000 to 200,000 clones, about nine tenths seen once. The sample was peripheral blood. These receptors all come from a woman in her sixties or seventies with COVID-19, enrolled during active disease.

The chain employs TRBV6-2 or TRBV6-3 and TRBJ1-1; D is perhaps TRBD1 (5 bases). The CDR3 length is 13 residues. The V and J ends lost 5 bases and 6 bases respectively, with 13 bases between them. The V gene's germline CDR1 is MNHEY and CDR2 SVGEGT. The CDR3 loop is CASSAGGRAEAFF. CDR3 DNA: TGTGCCAGCAGTGCGGGGGGTCGCGCTGAAGCTTTCTTT.

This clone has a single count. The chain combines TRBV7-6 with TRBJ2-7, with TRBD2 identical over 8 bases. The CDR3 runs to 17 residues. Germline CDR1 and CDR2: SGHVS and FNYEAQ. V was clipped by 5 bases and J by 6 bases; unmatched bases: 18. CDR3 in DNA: TGTGCCAGCAGCCGGCGGTGGAGCGGGAGTCAACCGCTCGAGCAGTACTTC. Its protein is CASSRRWSGSQPLEQYF.

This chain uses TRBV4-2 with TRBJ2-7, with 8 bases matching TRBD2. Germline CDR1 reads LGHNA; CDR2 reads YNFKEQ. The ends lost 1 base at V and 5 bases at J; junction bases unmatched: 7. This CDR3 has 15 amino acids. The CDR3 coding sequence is TGTGCCAGCAGCCAAGCGGGAGGGCCTAGGAACGAGCAGTACTTC. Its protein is CASSQAGGPRNEQYF.

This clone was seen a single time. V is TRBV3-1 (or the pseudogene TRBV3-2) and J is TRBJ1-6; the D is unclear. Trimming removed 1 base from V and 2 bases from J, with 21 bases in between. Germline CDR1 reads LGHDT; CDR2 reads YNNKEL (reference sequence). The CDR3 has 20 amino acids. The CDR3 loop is CASSQARLTPPGTYNSPLHF. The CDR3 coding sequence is TGTGCCAGCAGCCAAGCCCGGCTAACCCCCCCGGGGACCTATAATTCACCCCTCCACTTT.

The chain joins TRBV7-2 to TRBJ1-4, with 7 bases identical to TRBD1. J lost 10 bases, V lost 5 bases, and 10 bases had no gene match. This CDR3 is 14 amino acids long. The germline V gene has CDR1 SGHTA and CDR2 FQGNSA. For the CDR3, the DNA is TGTGCCAGCAGCACCGGGACAGTGCCCCGAAAACTGTTTTTT. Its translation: CASSTGTVPRKLFF.

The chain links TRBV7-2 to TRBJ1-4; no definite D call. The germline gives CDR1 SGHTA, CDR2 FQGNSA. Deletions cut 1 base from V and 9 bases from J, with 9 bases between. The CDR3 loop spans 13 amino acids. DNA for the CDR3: TGTGCCAGCAGCTTAGGAATGGGCCAAAAACTGTTTTTT. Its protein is CASSLGMGQKLFF.

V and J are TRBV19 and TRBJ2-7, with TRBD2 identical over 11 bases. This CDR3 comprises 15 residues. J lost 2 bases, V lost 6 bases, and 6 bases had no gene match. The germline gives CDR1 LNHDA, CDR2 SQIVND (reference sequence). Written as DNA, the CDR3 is TGTGCCAGTAGGGAAATAGCGGGAGGGCCCTACGAGCAGTACTTC. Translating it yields CASREIAGGPYEQYF.

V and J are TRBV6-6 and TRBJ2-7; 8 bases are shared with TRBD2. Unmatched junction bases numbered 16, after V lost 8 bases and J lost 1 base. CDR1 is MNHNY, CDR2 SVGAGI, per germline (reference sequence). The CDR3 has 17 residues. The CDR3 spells CASGHPLRGGPSYEQYF. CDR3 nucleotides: TGTGCCAGCGGTCATCCTCTCCGCGGGGGGCCATCCTACGAGCAGTACTTC.

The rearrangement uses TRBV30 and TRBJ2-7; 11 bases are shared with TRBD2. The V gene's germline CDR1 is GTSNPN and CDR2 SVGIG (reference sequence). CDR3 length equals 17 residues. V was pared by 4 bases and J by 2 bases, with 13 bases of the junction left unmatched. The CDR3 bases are TGTGCCTGGAAATCGGTCCGCGGGACTAGCGGAACCTACGAGCAGTACTTC. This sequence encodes CAWKSVRGTSGTYEQYF. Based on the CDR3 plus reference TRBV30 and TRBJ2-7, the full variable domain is SQTIHQWPATLVQPVGSPLSLECTVEGTSNPNLYWYRQAAGRGLQLLFYSVGIGQISSEVPQNLSASRPQDRQFILSSKKLLLSDSGFYLCAWKSVRGTSGTYEQYFGPGTRLTVT.

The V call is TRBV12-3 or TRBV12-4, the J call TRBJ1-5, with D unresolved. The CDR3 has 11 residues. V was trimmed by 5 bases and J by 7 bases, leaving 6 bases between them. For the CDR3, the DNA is TGTGCCAGCAGTGATGAGCAGCCCCAGCATTTT. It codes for CASSDEQPQHF.

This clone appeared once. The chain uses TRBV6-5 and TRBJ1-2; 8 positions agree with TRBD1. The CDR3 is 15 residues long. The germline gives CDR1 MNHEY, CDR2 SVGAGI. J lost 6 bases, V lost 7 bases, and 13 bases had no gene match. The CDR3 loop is CASTRQGLETNGYTF. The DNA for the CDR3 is TGTGCCAGCACCCGACAGGGGTTAGAGACGAATGGCTACACCTTC.

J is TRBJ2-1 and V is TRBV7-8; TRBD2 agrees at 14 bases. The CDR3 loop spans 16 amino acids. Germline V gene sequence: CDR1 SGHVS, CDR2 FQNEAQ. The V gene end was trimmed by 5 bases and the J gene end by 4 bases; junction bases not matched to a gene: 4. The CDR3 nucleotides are TGTGCCAGCAGCCCCCGGACTAGCGGGAGGTACAATGAGCAGTTCTTC. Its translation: CASSPRTSGRYNEQFF.

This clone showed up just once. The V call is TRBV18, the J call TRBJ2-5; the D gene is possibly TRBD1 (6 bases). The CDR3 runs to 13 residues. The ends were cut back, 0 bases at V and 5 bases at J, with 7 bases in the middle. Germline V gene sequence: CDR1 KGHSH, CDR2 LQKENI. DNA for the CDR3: TGTGCCAGCTCACCACCTAGGGGGGAGACCCAGTACTTC. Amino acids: CASSPPRGETQYF.

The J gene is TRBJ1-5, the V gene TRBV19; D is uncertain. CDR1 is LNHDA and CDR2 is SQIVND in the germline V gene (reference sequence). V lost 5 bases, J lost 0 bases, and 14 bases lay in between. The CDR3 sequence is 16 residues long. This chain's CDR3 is CASSFGQPYSNQPQHF. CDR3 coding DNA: TGTGCCAGTAGTTTTGGGCAGCCCTATAGCAATCAGCCCCAGCATTTT. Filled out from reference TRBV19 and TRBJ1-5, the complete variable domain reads DGGITQSPKYLFRKEGQNVTLSCEQNLNHDAMYWYRQDPGQGLRLIYYSQIVNDFQKGDIAEGYSVSREKKESFPLTVTSAQKNPTAFYLCASSFGQPYSNQPQHFGDGTRLSIL.

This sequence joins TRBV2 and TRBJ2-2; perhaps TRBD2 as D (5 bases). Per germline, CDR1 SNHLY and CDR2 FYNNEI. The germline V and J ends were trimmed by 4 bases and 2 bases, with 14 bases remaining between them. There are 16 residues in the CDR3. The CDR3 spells CASSARRRTNTGELFF. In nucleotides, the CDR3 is TGTGCCAGCAGTGCCCGGAGGAGAACTAACACCGGGGAGCTGTTTTTT.

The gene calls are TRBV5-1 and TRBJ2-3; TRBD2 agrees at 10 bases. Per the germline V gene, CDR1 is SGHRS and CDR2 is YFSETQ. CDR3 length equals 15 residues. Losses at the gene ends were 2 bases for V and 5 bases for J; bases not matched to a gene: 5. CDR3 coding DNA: TGCGCCAGCAGCTTCCTAGCGGGAGATAGAGATACGCAGTATTTT. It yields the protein CASSFLAGDRDTQYF.

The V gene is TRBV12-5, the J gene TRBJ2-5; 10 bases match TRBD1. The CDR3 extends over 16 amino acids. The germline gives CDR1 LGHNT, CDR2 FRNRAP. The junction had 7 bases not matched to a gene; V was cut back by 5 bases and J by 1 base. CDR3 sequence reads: CASGPGTGAFQETQYF. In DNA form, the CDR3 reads TGTGCTAGTGGTCCTGGGACAGGGGCCTTCCAAGAGACCCAGTACTTC.

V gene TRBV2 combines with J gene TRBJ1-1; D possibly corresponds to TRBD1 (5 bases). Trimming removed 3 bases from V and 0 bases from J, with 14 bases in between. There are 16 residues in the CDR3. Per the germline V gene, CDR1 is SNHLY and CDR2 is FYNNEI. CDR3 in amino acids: CASSEGKGRLNTEAFF. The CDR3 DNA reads TGTGCCAGCAGTGAGGGAAAGGGGCGGCTGAACACTGAAGCTTTCTTT.

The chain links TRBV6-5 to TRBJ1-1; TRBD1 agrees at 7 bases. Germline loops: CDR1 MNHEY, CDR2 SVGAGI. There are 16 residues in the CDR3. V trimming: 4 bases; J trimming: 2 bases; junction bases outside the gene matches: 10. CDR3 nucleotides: TGTGCCAGCAGTTCCAGGGGAGTAGGGGGCAACACTGAAGCTTTCTTT. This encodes CASSSRGVGGNTEAFF.

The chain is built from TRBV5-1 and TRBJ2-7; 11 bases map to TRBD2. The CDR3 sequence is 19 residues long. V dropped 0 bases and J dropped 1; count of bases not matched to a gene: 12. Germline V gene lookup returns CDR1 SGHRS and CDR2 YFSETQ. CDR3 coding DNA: TGCGCCAGCAGCTTGGCCCCTAGCGGGAGGTGGAGCGAGTCCTACGAGCAGTACTTC. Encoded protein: CASSLAPSGRWSESYEQYF.

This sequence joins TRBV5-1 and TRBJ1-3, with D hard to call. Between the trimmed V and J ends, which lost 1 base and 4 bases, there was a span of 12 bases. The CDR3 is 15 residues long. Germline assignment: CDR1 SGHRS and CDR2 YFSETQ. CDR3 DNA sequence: TGCGCCAGCAGCTTGTCCCCGGCGGCCGGAAACACCATATATTTT. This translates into CASSLSPAAGNTIYF.

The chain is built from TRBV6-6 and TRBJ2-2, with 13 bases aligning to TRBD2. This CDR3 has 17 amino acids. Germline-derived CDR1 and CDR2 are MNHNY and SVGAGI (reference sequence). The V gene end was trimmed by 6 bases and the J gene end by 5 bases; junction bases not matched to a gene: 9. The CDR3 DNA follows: TGTGCCAGCAGCCGAGAAACTAGCGGGGGGGCGACCGGGGAGCTGTTTTTT. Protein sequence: CASSRETSGGATGELFF.

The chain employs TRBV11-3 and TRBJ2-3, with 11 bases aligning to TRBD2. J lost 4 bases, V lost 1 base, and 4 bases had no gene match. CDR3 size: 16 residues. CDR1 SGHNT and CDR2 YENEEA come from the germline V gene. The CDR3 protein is CASSLGLAGRADTQYF. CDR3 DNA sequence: TGTGCCAGCAGCTTAGGACTAGCGGGAAGGGCAGATACGCAGTATTTT.

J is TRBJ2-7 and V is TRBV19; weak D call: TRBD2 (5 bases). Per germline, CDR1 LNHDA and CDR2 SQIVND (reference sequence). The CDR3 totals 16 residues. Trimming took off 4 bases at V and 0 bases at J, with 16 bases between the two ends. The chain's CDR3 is CASSTRGSASSYEQYF. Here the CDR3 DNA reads TGTGCCAGTAGTACCCGGGGTAGCGCGAGCTCCTACGAGCAGTACTTC.

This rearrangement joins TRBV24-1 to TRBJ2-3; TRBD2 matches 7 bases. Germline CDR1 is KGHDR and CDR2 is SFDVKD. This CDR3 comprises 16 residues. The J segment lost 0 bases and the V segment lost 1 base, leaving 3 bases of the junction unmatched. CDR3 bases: TGTGCCACCAGTGATTTAAGCGGGGCTAGCACAGATACGCAGTATTTT. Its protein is CATSDLSGASTDTQYF.

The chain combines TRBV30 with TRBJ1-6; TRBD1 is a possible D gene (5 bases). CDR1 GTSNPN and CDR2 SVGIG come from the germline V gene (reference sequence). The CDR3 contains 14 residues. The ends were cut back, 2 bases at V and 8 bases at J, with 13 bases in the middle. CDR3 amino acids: CAWSLRTGDSPLHF. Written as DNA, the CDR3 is TGTGCCTGGAGTTTACGGACGGGGGATTCACCCCTCCACTTT.

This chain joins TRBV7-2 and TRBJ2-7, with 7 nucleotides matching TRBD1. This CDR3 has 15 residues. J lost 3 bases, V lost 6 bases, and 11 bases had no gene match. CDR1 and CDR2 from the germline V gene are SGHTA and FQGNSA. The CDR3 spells CASRYSRDSLYEQYF. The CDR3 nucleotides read TGTGCCAGCAGGTACTCCAGGGACAGCCTCTACGAGCAGTACTTC.

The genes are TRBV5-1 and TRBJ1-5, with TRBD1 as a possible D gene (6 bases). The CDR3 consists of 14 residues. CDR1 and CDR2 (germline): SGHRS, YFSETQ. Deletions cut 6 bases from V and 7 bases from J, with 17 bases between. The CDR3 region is CASTRGPNEQPQHF. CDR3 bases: TGCGCCAGCACCAGGGGACCCAACGAACAGCCCCAGCATTTT. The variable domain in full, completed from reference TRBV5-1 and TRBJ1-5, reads KAGVTQTPRYLIKTRGQQVTLSCSPISGHRSVSWYQQTPGQGLQFLFEYFSETQRNKGNFPGRFSGRQFSNSRSEMNVSTLELGDSALYLCASTRGPNEQPQHFGDGTRLSIL.

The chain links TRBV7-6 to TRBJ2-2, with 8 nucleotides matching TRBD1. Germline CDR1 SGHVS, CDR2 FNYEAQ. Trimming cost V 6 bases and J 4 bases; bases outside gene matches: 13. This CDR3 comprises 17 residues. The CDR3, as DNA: TGTGCCAGCAGTTTTGTAATGGGACAGGCCATCACCGGGGAGCTGTTTTTT. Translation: CASSFVMGQAITGELFF.

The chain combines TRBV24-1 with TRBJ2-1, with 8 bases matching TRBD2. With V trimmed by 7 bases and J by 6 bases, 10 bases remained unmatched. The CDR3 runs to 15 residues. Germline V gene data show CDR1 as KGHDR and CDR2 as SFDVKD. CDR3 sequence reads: CATRAGGRTGNEQFF. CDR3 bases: TGTGCCACCAGGGCCGGCGGGAGGACGGGCAATGAGCAGTTCTTC.

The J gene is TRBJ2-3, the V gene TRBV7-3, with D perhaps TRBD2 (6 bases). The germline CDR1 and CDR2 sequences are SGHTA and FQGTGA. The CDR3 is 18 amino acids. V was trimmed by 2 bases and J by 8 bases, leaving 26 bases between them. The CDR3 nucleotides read TGTGCCAGCAGCTTATTAGGACACATCGGGAGAAGCGGTACTACGCAGTATTTT. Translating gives CASSLLGHIGRSGTTQYF.